This is a list of T cell receptor beta chains from one sample in a study of OX40 agonist ivuxolimab in advanced cancers. Some clones are missing from TCRdb's copy, which holds only in-frame ones; the method was immunoSEQ multiplex PCR. The sample has around 30,000 clones, roughly 90% seen once. The specimen was CD4+ or CD8+ T cells sorted from blood, collected in a trial of the OX40 agonist ivuxolimab. Every receptor here comes from an adult with an advanced solid tumor such as melanoma, head and neck, liver or kidney cancer. Both conserved end residues are part of each CDR3. The D gene is left open where the match is weak. Rows may omit the clone size; those that give it use once, few, many or a size class.

-	once	13	TRBV4-1	TRBJ2-7	CASSLSLNYEQYF
-	-	11	TRBV2	TRBJ2-1	CASSVVDEQFF
TRBD1	-	14	TRBV30	TRBJ1-2	CAWISGQGGYGYTF
TRBD2	-	16	TRBV4-3	TRBJ2-7	CASSQDASGGSYEQYF
-	-	14	TRBV11-1	TRBJ2-3	CASSSPWVADTQYF
-	-	16	TRBV7-8	TRBJ2-5	CASSLKGWGLQETQYF
TRBD1	once	17	TRBV10-3	TRBJ1-5	CAISGGGQGARSQPQHF
-	-	14	TRBV7-9	TRBJ2-7	CASSLDALRYEQYF
TRBD1	few	15	TRBV27	TRBJ1-1	CASSPSDRVNTEAFF
-	-	11	TRBV30	TRBJ2-7	CAWRQGYEQYF
-	-	16	TRBV4-3	TRBJ1-5	CASSPSGASGNQPQHF
-	-	18	TRBV27	TRBJ1-2	CASSLNQGESGGEYGYTF
-	once	12	TRBV7-9	TRBJ1-1	CASSLDRDIAFF
-	-	17	TRBV28	TRBJ2-1	CASSPILGEISYNEQFF
-	-	14	TRBV5-5	TRBJ1-5	CASSLGVSNQPQHF
-	-	12	TRBV9	TRBJ1-6	CASSVNGSPLHF
-	-	13	TRBV27	TRBJ1-1	CASSLSISTEAFF
TRBD1	-	15	TRBV4-1	TRBJ1-1	CASSPHLQGAPEAFF
-	-	12	TRBV2	TRBJ2-7	CASSDSPWEQYF
-	-	13	TRBV5-6	TRBJ1-5	CASSLWGDQPQHF
-	-	17	TRBV6-1	TRBJ1-5	CASSDGTRHYSNQPQHF
TRBD2	-	16	TRBV4-3	TRBJ2-2	CASSQDWREGSGELFF